The clone carrying this T cell receptor beta chain was observed once. Its antigen remains unidentified. Germline-derived CDR1 and CDR2 are SGHNT and YYREEE (reference sequence). CDR3 length: 16 residues. Trimming left V 4 bases short and J 1 base short, with 17 bases between. This sample was included in a study of T cells after yellow fever vaccination. Study observations and caveats: The booster saw the reappearance of most primary-vaccination clones (roughly 95% CD4, around 90% CD8).

TCRdb called the 5' RACE reads again in MiXCR, with one record for every CDR3 protein. This table holds 550,000 or so distinct CDR3 sequences, 19% found once. Here the sequenced sample was PBMCs, taken 15 days after the yellow fever booster vaccination. This clonotype was obtained from a man aged 25-45 years who received the YFV17D yellow fever vaccine. The chain employs TRBV5-4 and TRBJ1-1; a possible D gene is TRBD1 (6 bases). CDR3 residues: CASSGGQDTWNTEAFF. As DNA, the CDR3 is TGTGCCAGCAGCGGGGGCCAAGACACCTGGAACACTGAAGCTTTCTTT.